This TCR beta chain was identified in a study of blood T cells in healthy people across ages. About the research overall: Capture via template switching afforded approximately one barcoded beta molecule per two T cells. The study's findings and limits: Across the age range, TCR beta diversity per million T cells fell in a roughly linear way. There was a strong correlation between TCR beta diversity and naive T cell percentage.

This CDR3 comprises 13 residues. The germline V gene has CDR1 SGHRS and CDR2 YFSETQ. With 4 bases clipped from V and 11 bases from J, the junction kept 10 bases outside the gene matches. Note on this clonotype: The target antigen is unknown.

The authors ran a second PCR of 7 to 11 cycles using a sample-barcoded 5' primer and a J-beta primer mix. From the 5' RACE reads, TCRdb called clonotypes with MiXCR, one entry per CDR3 protein. The data contain roughly 1,500,000 distinct CDR3 sequences, approximately 38% of them singletons. The sequenced sample was blood. The chain combines TRBV5-1 with TRBJ2-5, with TRBD2 matching over 8 bases. The origin of this receptor is a woman aged 18-29 years in good health. CDR3 region: CASSTRGGPEQYF. In DNA form, the CDR3 reads TGCGCCAGCAGCACACGGGGGGGCCCTGAGCAGTACTTC.